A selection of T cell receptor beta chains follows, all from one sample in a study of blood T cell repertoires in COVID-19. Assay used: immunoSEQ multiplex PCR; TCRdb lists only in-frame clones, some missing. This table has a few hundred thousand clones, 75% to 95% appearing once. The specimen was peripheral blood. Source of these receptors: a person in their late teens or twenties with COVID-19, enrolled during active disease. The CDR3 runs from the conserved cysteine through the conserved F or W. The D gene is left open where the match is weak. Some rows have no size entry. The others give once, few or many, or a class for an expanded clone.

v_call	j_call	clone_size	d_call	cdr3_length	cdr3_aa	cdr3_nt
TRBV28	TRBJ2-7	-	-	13	CASTPMDTSGQYF	TGTGCCAGCACCCCTATGGACACCTCGGGGCAGTACTTC
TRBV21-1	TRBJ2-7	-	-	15	CASSLRWTSIYEQYF	TGTGCCAGCAGCCTTCGCTGGACATCGATCTACGAGCAGTACTTC
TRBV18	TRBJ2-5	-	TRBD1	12	CASSLGQGTQYF	TGTGCCAGCTCACTTGGACAGGGGACCCAGTACTTC
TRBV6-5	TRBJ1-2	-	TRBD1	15	CASTRTGTGVYGYTF	TGTGCCAGCACCCGAACTGGGACAGGGGTCTATGGCTACACCTTC
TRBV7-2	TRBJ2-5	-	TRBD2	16	CASSSRTSGSVETQYF	TGTGCCAGCAGCTCGCGGACTAGCGGGAGTGTGGAGACCCAGTACTTC
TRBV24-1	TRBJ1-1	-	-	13	CATSDFDSTEAFF	TGTGCCACCAGTGACTTCGACAGCACTGAAGCTTTCTTT
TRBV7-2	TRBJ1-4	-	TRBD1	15	CASSRTGGGGEKLFF	TGTGCCAGCAGCCGTACAGGGGGCGGCGGTGAAAAACTGTTTTTT
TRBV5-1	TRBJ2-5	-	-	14	CASSPGGQKETQYF	TGCGCCAGCAGCCCCGGGGGACAGAAGGAGACCCAGTACTTC
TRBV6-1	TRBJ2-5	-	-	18	CASSVPETSSGLLETQYF	TGTGCCAGCAGTGTTCCGGAGACCTCATCAGGACTATTAGAGACCCAGTACTTC
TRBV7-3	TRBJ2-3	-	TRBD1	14	CASSSGQDTDTQYF	TGTGCCAGCAGCTCGGGACAGGACACAGATACGCAGTATTTT
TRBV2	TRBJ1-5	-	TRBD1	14	CASSMGQSNQPQHF	TGTGCCAGCAGTATGGGACAGAGCAATCAGCCCCAGCATTTT
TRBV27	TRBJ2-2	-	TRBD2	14	CAIGTSGTTGELFF	TGTGCCATAGGGACTAGCGGGACCACCGGGGAGCTGTTTTTT
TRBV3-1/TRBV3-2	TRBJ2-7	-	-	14	CASSRGENSYEQYF	TGTGCCAGCAGCCGGGGGGAGAACTCCTACGAGCAGTACTTC
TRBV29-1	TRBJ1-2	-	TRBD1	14	CSVVHSGQGDGYTF	TGCAGCGTTGTCCATTCGGGACAGGGGGATGGCTACACCTTC
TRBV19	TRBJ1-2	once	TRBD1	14	CASTRSDRNYGYTF	TGTGCCAGTACCCGTTCGGACAGGAACTATGGCTACACCTTC
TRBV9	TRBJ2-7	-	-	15	CASSVGRGLSYEQYF	TGTGCCAGCAGCGTAGGCAGGGGACTATCCTACGAGCAGTACTTC
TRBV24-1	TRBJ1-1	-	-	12	CATSDGWTEAFF	TGTGCCACCAGTGACGGTTGGACTGAAGCTTTCTTT
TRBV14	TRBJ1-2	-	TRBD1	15	CASSSTGTGNHGYTF	TGTGCCAGCAGCAGCACCGGGACAGGGAACCATGGCTACACCTTC
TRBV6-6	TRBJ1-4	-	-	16	CASRTGPSGVNEKLFF	TGTGCCAGCAGAACTGGCCCCTCGGGAGTAAATGAAAAACTGTTTTTT
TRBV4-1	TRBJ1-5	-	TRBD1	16	CASSQETLTGGEPQHF	TGCGCCAGCAGCCAAGAGACCCTGACAGGGGGGGAGCCCCAGCATTTT
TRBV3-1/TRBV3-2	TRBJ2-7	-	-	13	CASSQVSVDEQYF	TGTGCCAGCAGCCAAGTTAGCGTCGACGAGCAGTACTTC
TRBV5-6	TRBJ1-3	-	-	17	CASSSYRDLNSGNTIYF	TGTGCCAGCAGCTCGTACCGGGATTTAAACTCTGGAAACACCATATATTTT
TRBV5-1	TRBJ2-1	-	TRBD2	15	CASSRLTGGSVEQFF	TGCGCCAGCAGTCGATTGACTGGCGGGAGCGTTGAGCAGTTCTTC
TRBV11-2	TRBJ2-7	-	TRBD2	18	CASSPRTSGSVANYEQYF	TGTGCCAGCAGCCCACGGACTAGCGGGAGTGTGGCTAACTACGAGCAGTACTTC
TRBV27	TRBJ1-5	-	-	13	CASRRGPNQPQHF	TGTGCCAGCAGGAGAGGGCCCAATCAGCCCCAGCATTTT
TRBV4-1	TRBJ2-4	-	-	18	CASSQGLMKRSASRDQYF	TGCGCCAGCAGCCAAGGGTTGATGAAACGGTCAGCCTCTCGGGATCAGTACTTC
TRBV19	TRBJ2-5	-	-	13	CASSMPGGETQYF	TGTGCCAGTAGTATGCCCGGAGGGGAGACCCAGTACTTC
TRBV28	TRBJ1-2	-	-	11	CASSSGHGYTF	TGTGCCAGCAGTTCAGGGCATGGCTACACCTTC
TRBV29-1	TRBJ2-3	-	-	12	CSVLADTDTQYF	TGCAGCGTGCTGGCAGACACAGATACGCAGTATTTT
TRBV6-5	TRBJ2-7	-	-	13	CASRPSSSYEQYF	TGTGCCAGCAGGCCGTCTAGCTCCTACGAGCAGTACTTC
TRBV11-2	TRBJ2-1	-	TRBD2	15	CASSLGLASYNEQFF	TGTGCCAGCAGCTTAGGACTAGCTTCCTACAATGAGCAGTTCTTC
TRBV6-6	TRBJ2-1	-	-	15	CASTEGQSSYNEQFF	TGTGCCAGCACCGAAGGACAGTCCTCCTACAATGAGCAGTTCTTC
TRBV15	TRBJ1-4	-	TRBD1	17	CATSRDSPGQGSEKLFF	TGTGCCACCAGCAGAGATAGTCCGGGACAGGGGTCTGAAAAACTGTTTTTT
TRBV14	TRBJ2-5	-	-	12	CASSQARLTQYF	TGTGCCAGCAGCCAAGCGAGGCTCACCCAGTACTTC
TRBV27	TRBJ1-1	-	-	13	CASSLWQNTEAFF	TGTGCCAGCAGTTTATGGCAGAACACTGAAGCTTTCTTT
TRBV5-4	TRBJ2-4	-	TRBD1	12	CASSSTGNIQYF	TGTGCCAGCAGCTCGACAGGGAATATTCAGTACTTC
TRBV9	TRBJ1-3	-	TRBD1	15	CASSVVGQGSSPIYF	TGTGCCAGCAGCGTAGTGGGACAGGGATCGTCCCCCATATATTTT
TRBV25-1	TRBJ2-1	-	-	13	CASAASSYNEQFF	TGTGCCAGCGCCGCCAGCTCCTACAATGAGCAGTTCTTC
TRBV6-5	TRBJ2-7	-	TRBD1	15	CASSPRDRAFVEQYF	TGTGCCAGCAGTCCCCGGGACAGGGCATTTGTCGAGCAGTACTTC